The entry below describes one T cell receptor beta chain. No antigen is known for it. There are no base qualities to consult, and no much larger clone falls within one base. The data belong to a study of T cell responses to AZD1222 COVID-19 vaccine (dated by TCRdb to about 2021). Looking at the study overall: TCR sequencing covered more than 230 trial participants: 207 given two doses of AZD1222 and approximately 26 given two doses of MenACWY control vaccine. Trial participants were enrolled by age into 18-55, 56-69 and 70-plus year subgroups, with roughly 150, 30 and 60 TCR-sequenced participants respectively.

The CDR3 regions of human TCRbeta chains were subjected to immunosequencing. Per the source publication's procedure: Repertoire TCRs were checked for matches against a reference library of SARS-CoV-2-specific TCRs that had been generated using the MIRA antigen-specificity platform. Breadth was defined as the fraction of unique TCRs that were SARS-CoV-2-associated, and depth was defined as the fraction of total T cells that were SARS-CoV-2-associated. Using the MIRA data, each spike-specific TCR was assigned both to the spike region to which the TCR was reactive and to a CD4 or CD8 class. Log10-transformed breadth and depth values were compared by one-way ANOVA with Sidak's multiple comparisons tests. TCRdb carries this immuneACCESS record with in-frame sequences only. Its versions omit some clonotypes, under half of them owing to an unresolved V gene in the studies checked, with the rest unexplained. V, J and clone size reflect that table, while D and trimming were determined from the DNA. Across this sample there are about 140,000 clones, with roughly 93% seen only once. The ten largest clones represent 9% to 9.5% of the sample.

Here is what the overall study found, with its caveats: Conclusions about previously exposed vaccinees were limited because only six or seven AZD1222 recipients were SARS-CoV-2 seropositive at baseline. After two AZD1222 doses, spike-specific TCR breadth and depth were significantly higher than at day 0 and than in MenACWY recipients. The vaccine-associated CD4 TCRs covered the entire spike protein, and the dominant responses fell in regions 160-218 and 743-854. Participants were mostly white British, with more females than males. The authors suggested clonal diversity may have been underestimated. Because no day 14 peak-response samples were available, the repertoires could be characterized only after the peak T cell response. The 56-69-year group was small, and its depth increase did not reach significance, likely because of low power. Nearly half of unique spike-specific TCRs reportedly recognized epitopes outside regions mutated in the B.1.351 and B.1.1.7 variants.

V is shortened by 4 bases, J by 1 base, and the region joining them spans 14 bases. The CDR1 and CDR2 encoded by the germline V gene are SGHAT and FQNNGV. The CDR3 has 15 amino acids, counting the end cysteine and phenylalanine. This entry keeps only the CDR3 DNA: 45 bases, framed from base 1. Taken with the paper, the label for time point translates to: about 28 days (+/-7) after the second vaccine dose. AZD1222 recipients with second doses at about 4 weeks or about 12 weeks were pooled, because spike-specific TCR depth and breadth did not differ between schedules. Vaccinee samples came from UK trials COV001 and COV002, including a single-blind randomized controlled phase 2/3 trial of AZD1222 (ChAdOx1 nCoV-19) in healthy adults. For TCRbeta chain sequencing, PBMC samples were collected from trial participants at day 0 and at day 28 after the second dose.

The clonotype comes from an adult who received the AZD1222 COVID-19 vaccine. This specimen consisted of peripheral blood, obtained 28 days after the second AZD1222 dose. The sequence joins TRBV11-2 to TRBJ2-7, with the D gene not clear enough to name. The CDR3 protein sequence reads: CASSSLAAKSYEQYF. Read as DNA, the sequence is TGTGCCAGCAGCTCTTTGGCGGCAAAGTCCTACGAGCAGTACTTC.